The text below deals with one T cell receptor (beta chain). The data were taken from a study of blood T cell repertoires in COVID-19. V dropped 0 bases and J dropped 2 bases, with 8 bases sitting between them. This CDR3 spans 14 amino acids. Germline CDR1 reads SGHRS; CDR2 reads YFSETQ. Here immunoSEQ multiplex PCR was the method, and the copy in TCRdb shows in-frame clones only, minus some. The profile shows 150,000 to 200,000 clones, 94% of them singletons. This sequence joins TRBV5-1 and TRBJ1-2, with D possibly being TRBD1 (5 bases). The specimen was peripheral blood. The sequence was obtained from a young man with COVID-19, enrolled during active disease. The CDR3: CASSLGDSNYGYTF. In nucleotides, the CDR3 is TGCGCCAGCAGCTTGGGCGACAGCAACTATGGCTACACCTTC.